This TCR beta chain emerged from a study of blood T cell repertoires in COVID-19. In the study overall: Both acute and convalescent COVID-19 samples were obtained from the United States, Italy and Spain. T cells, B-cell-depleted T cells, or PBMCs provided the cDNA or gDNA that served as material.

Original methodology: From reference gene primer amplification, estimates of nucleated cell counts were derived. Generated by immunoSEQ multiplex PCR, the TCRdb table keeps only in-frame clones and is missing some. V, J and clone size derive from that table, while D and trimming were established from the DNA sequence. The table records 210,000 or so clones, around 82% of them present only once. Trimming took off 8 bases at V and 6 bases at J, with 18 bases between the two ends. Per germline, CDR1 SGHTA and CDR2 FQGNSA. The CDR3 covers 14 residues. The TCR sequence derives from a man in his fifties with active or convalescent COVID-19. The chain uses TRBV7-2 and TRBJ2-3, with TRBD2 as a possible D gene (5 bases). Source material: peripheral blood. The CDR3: CASASDSGRDTQYF. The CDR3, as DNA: TGTGCCAGCGCTTCGGACTCTGGGCGGGATACGCAGTATTTT.